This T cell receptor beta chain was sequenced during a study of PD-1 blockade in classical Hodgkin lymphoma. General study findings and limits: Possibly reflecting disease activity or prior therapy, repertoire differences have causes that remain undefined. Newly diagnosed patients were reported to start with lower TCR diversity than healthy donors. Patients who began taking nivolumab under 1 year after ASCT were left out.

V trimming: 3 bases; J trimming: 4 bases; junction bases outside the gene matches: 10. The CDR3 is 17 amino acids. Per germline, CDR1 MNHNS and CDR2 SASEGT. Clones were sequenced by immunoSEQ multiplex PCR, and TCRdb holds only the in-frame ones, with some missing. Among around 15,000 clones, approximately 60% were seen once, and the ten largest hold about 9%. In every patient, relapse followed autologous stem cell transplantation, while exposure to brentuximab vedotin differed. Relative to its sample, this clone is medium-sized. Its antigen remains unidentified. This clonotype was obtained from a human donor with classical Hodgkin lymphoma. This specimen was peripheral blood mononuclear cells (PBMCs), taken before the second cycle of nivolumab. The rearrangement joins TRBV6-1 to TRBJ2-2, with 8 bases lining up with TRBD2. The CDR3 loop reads CASSDGLAGGRTGELFF. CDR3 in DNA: TGTGCCAGCAGTGACGGACTAGCCGGAGGACGCACCGGGGAGCTGTTTTTT.